These 5 T cell receptor beta chains share one sample of origin, sequenced in a study of blood T cells in healthy people across ages. The second PCR ran roughly 7 to 12 cycles with a sample-barcoded 5' primer and J-beta primers. A single record per CDR3 protein comes from TCRdb applying MiXCR to the 5' RACE reads. Counted here are 630,000 or so distinct CDR3 sequences, around 31% occurring once; the ten biggest clones make up less than 20%. The sequenced material came from blood. All receptors derive from a woman older than 75 in good health.

Written as DNA, the CDR3 is TGTGCCAGCATCAGTCACGGAGGGCCCACTGAAGCTTTCTTT. It is translated as CASISHGGPTEAFF. The chain employs TRBV27 and TRBJ1-1; D is unclear. V lost 7 bases to trimming and J lost 4 bases, with 16 bases between them. CDR1 MNHEY and CDR2 SMNVEV come from the germline V gene (reference sequence). The CDR3 consists of 14 residues.

This clonotype was observed once. This chain links TRBV12-3 or TRBV12-4 with TRBJ2-5; 8 bases line up with TRBD1. Trimming at V came to 6 bases and at J to 7 bases, leaving 7 bases not matched to a gene. This CDR3 is built from 13 residues. CDR3 in amino acids: CASSQGAGGTQYF. CDR3 DNA sequence: TGTGCCAGCAGCCAGGGGGCAGGAGGGACCCAGTACTTC.

The chain carries TRBV5-6 and TRBJ2-4; 9 bases are a match to TRBD2. The assigned J gene may be wrong: the sequence end matches TRBJ2-5 better. CDR3 length: 17 residues. The germline V gene encodes CDR1 SGHDT and CDR2 YYEEEE. The CDR3 region is CASSFSGGDALQETQYF. Here the CDR3 DNA reads TGTGCCAGCAGCTTTAGCGGGGGAGATGCCCTCCAAGAGACCCAGTACTTC.

This clonotype occurred many times. The rearrangement links TRBV4-2 to TRBJ1-1, with 7 positions matching TRBD1. The V gene's germline CDR1 is LGHNA and CDR2 YNFKEQ. J was trimmed by 0 bases and V by 3 bases; bases with no gene match: 7. CDR3 size: 16 residues. CDR3 loop: CASSHLGQTMNTEAFF. Here the CDR3 DNA reads TGTGCCAGCAGCCACCTGGGACAGACCATGAACACTGAAGCTTTCTTT.

The V and J genes are TRBV20-1 and TRBJ1-5, with 7 bases matching TRBD1. CDR1 is DFQATT and CDR2 is SNEGSKA in the germline V gene (reference sequence). The trim removed 7 bases at V and 1 base at J, leaving 7 bases unmatched. The CDR3 is made up of 14 amino acids. CDR3 sequence reads: CSVPRGGSNQPQHF. Here the CDR3 DNA reads TGCAGTGTCCCCAGGGGGGGAAGCAATCAGCCCCAGCATTTT.